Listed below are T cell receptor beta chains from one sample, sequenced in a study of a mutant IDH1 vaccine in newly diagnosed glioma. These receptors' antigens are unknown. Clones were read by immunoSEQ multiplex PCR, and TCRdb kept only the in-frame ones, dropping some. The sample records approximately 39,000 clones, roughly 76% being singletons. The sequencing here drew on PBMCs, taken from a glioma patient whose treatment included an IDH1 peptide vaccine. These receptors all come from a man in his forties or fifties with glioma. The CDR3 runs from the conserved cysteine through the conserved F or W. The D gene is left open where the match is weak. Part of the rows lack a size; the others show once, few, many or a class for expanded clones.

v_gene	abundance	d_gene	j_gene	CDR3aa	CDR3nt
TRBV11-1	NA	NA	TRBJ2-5	CASSLAAEETQYF	TGTGCCAGCAGCTTAGCGGCAGAGGAGACCCAGTACTTC
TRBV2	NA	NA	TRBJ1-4	CASSNQGGEKLFF	TGTGCCAGCAGTAATCAGGGTGGCGAAAAACTGTTTTTT
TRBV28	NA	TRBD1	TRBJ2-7	CASSGQGPEQYF	TGTGCCAGCAGCGGACAGGGCCCCGAGCAGTACTTC
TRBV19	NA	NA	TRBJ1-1	CASSWGNTEAFF	TGTGCCAGTAGCTGGGGGAACACTGAAGCTTTCTTT
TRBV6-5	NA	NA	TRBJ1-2	CASSYAGEVYGYTF	TGTGCCAGCAGTTACGCAGGGGAGGTCTATGGCTACACCTTC
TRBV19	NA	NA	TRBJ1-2	CASTVDRGTNYGYTF	TGTGCCAGTACTGTGGACCGCGGGACTAACTATGGCTACACCTTC
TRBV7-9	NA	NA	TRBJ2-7	CASSSQREYEQYF	TGTGCCAGCAGCTCCCAGAGGGAGTACGAGCAGTACTTC
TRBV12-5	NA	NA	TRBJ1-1	CASGPSTMNTEAFF	TGTGCTAGTGGTCCATCGACGATGAACACTGAAGCTTTCTTT
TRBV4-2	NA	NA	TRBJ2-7	CASSPTQGAYEQYF	TGTGCCAGCAGCCCCACGCAGGGTGCCTACGAGCAGTACTTC
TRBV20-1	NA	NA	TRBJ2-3	CSPLHTDTQYF	TGCAGTCCGCTACACACAGATACGCAGTATTTT
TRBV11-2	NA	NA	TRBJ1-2	CASSLVQNSYGYTF	TGTGCCAGCAGCTTAGTACAGAATTCCTATGGCTACACCTTC
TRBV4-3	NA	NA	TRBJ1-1	CASSAGGDTEAFF	TGCGCCAGCAGCGCAGGTGGGGACACTGAAGCTTTCTTT
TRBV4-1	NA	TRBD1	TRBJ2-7	CASSPSGTGSSYEQYF	TGCGCCAGCAGCCCGTCCGGGACAGGGAGCTCCTACGAGCAGTACTTC
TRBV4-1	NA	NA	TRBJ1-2	CASSQNTGIGYTF	TGCGCCAGCAGCCAAAATACCGGGATCGGATACACCTTC
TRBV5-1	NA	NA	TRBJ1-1	CASSFDSQKYEAFF	TGCGCCAGCAGCTTTGACAGTCAGAAATATGAAGCTTTCTTT
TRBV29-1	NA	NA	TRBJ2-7	CSVNRGQQEYF	TGCAGCGTTAACCGGGGTCAACAAGAGTACTTC
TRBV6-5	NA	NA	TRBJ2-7	CASRPGGAYEQYF	TGTGCCAGCAGACCAGGGGGGGCCTACGAGCAGTACTTC
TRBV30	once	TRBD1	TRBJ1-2	CAWSRHPTGDGYTF	TGTGCCTGGAGCCGCCACCCTACAGGGGATGGCTACACCTTC
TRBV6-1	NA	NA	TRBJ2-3	CASSRRELTDTQYF	TGTGCCAGCAGCCGAAGGGAACTTACAGATACGCAGTATTTT
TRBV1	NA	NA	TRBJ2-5	CTSSPAGTSETQYF	TGCACCAGCAGCCCCGCCGGGACTTCAGAGACCCAGTACTTC
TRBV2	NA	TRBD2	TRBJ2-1	CATKLAGGSNEQFF	TGTGCCACCAAACTAGCGGGGGGTAGTAATGAGCAGTTCTTC
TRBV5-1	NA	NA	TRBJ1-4	CASSERGEKLFF	TGCGCCAGCAGCGAGAGGGGGGAAAAACTGTTTTTT
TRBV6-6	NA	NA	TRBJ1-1	CASSYQSRGMTEAFF	TGTGCCAGCAGTTACCAATCTCGAGGGATGACTGAAGCTTTCTTT
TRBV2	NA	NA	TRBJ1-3	CASSRQSSGNTIYF	TGTGCCAGCAGTCGACAGAGCTCTGGAAACACCATATATTTT
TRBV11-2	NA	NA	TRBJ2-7	CASSLGASSYEQYF	TGTGCCAGCAGCTTGGGGGCTAGCAGCTACGAGCAGTACTTC
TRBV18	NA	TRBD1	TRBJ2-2	CASSLRGTGGELFF	TGTGCCAGCTCGCTCAGGGGGACCGGCGGGGAGCTGTTTTTT
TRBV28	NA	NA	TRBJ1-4	CASTLFRRDEKLFF	TGTGCCAGCACCCTATTCAGGAGGGATGAAAAACTGTTTTTT
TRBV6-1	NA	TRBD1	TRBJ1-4	CASSETGIRFEKLFF	TGTGCCAGCAGTGAGACAGGGATTAGGTTTGAAAAACTGTTTTTT
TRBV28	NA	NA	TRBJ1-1	CASISGQSNTEAFF	TGTGCCAGCATCTCGGGCCAGTCGAACACTGAAGCTTTCTTT
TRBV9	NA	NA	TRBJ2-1	CASSVAGQGIYNEQFF	TGTGCCAGCAGCGTAGCTGGGCAGGGGATATACAATGAGCAGTTCTTC
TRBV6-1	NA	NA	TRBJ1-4	CASSEGGAREKLFF	TGTGCCAGCAGTGAGGGGGGCGCAAGGGAAAAACTGTTTTTT
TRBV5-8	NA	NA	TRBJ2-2	CASSPGVPHTGELFF	TGTGCCAGCAGCCCCGGGGTACCGCACACCGGGGAGCTGTTTTTT
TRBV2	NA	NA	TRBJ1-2	CASSREYGYTF	TGTGCCAGCTCGAGAGAGTATGGCTACACCTTC
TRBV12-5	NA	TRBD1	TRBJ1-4	CASGWDSGKLFF	TGTGCTAGTGGTTGGGACAGCGGAAAACTGTTTTTT
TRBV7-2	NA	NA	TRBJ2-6	CASTISVSGANVLTF	TGTGCCAGCACTATAAGTGTCTCTGGGGCCAACGTCCTGACTTTC
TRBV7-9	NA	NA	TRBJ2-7	CASSLAPPGHEQYF	TGTGCCAGCAGCTTAGCCCCCCCGGGTCACGAGCAGTACTTC
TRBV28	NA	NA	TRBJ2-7	CASSPTGLYEQYF	TGTGCCAGCAGTCCCACCGGCCTCTACGAGCAGTACTTC
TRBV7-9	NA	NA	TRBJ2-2	CASSQQDTGELFF	TGTGCCAGCAGCCAACAGGACACCGGGGAGCTGTTTTTT
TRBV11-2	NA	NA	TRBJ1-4	CASSGEGWEKLFF	TGTGCCAGCAGCGGGGAGGGATGGGAAAAACTGTTTTTT
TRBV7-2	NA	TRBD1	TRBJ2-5	CASSSRDRQETQYF	TGTGCCAGCAGCTCCCGGGACAGGCAAGAGACCCAGTACTTC
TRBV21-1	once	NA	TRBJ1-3	CASSSLASGNTIYF	TGTGCCAGCAGCTCCTTGGCCTCTGGAAACACCATATATTTT
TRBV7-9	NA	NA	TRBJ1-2	CASSLSDREGGYTF	TGTGCCAGCAGCTTAAGCGACCGGGAAGGTGGCTACACCTTC
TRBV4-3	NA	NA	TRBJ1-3	CASSQYPAQDFSGNTIYF	TGCGCCAGCAGCCAATATCCCGCGCAGGACTTTTCTGGAAACACCATATATTTT
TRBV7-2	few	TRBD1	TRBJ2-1	CASSPRQGYNEQFF	TGTGCCAGCAGCCCCAGACAGGGCTACAATGAGCAGTTCTTC
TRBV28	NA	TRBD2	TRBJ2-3	CASRGGRVSTDTQYF	TGTGCCAGCAGAGGTGGGAGGGTTAGCACAGATACGCAGTATTTT
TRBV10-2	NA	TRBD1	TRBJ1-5	CASGTGSNQPQHF	TGCGCCAGCGGGACAGGGAGCAATCAGCCCCAGCATTTT
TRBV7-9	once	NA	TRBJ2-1	CASSVHEGTYSYNEQFF	TGTGCCAGCAGCGTCCACGAGGGGACCTACTCCTACAATGAGCAGTTCTTC
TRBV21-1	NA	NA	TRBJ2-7	CASSTVGSRPYEQYF	TGTGCCAGCAGCACCGTGGGGTCCAGGCCCTACGAGCAGTACTTC
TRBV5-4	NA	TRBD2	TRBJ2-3	CASSRRGGEDTQYF	TGTGCCAGCAGCAGACGGGGAGGGGAAGATACGCAGTATTTT
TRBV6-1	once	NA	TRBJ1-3	CASSENGYSGSTIYF	TGTGCCAGCAGTGAAAACGGATACTCTGGAAGCACCATATATTTT
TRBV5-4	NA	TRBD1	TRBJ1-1	CASSLKQGGAEAFF	TGTGCCAGCAGCTTGAAACAGGGGGGCGCGGAAGCTTTCTTT
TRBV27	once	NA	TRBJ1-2	CASGDQTGDAVGDYYGYTF	TGTGCCAGCGGAGATCAGACAGGCGATGCGGTGGGGGATTACTATGGCTACACCTTC
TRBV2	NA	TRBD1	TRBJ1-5	CASNPGTGTNQPQHF	TGTGCCAGCAATCCCGGGACAGGGACCAATCAGCCCCAGCATTTT
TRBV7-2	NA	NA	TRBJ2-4	CASSLLGAKNIQYF	TGTGCCAGCAGCTTGCTTGGAGCCAAAAACATTCAGTACTTC
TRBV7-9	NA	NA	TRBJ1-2	CASSLVLQGNYGYTF	TGTGCCAGCAGCTTAGTTTTGCAGGGCAACTATGGCTACACCTTC